The sample holds a few counts of the clone carrying this T cell receptor beta chain. The data are from a study of OX40 agonist ivuxolimab in advanced cancers. Whole-study context: Administration of intravenous ivuxolimab to patients occurred every 2 weeks at 0.01 to 10 mg/kg.

The CDR3 contains 11 residues. Germline V gives CDR1 SGHNT, CDR2 YYREEE (reference sequence). V was pared by 2 bases and J by 4 bases, with 1 base between. Using immunoSEQ multiplex PCR, the repertoire was profiled, and TCRdb retains in-frame clones only, with some absent. This table has roughly 23,000 clones, approximately 84% appearing once. The source is an adult with an advanced solid tumor such as melanoma, head and neck, liver or kidney cancer. The V call is TRBV5-4, the J call TRBJ1-5; unclear D gene. The specimen was CD4+ or CD8+ T cells sorted from blood, collected in a trial of the OX40 agonist ivuxolimab. The CDR3 DNA sequence: TGTGCCAGCAGCTTTAATCAGCCCCAGCATTTT. It encodes CASSFNQPQHF.